This T cell receptor (beta chain) comes out of a study of CD8+ T cells in alopecia areata. Study overall: Each of the treated patients was given oral tofacitinib, 5 to 10 mg twice daily, for moderate-to-severe alopecia areata. Study-level findings and limits: Scalp clonality, together with expanded CD8+ clones among the top 100, fell significantly with tofacitinib.

The CDR3 covers 11 residues. V dropped 2 bases and J dropped 4 bases, with 5 bases sitting between them. CDR1 and CDR2 from the germline V gene are DFQATT and SNEGSKA (reference sequence). Investigators isolated RNA and reverse transcribed it into cDNA to act as the sequencing template. Profiling relied on immunoSEQ multiplex PCR, and the TCRdb table lists in-frame clones only, not all of them. The table records 200,000 or so clones, 30% to 40% of them present only once. On this clone: The antigen remains unidentified.

Treatment specified: oral pan-JAK inhibitor, 5-10 mg twice daily. Peripheral blood and lesional scalp punch biopsies were taken from alopecia areata patients. The clonotype was recovered from a human donor with alopecia areata. Material: CD4+ T cells sorted from blood, obtained around week 34, from a patient treated with tofacitinib. J is TRBJ1-2 and V is TRBV20-1; D is unclear. Written as DNA, the CDR3 is TGCAGTGCTAGACTCGGCTATGGCTACACCTTC. This gives the protein CSARLGYGYTF.